The 23 T cell receptor beta chains below were found in one sample sequenced in a study of shared clonotypes between healthy human individuals (dated by TCRdb to about 2020). Library construction relied on the immunoSEQ multiplex PCR assay. Drawn from immuneACCESS, this table holds only the in-frame rearrangements with V and J called that TCRdb kept. Clones are partly lost; checked studies trace under half to an unresolved V gene and leave the rest unexplained. This sample comprises more than 2 million clones, 85% to 95% of them detected only once. Clones ranked in the top ten supply about 1.7% of the sample. CD8 naive samples consisted of CD45RO-negative cells that were positively selected for CCR7, yielding a CD45RA+CCR7+ population without TemRA cells. The sample taken for sequencing was naive CD8+ T cells from PBMCs. The cell subset or site label corresponds to: CD45RA+CCR7+. The receptor set was obtained from a man aged 18-30 years in good health. Some clones in this sample may be carry-over from other donors' samples.

This clone was counted once. J is TRBJ2-7 and V is TRBV29-1; 10 positions match TRBD2. Germline V gene sequence: CDR1 SQVTM, CDR2 ANQGSEA. V lost 2 bases, J lost 2 bases, and 6 bases stayed unmatched. The length of the CDR3 is 15 residues. The CDR3 coding sequence is TGCAGCGTTGAATTGCGGCTAGCGGGAGCCTACGAGCAGTACTTC. This codes for CSVELRLAGAYEQYF.

The rearrangement links TRBV5-5 to TRBJ1-4; maybe TRBD1 (5 bases). The CDR3 is made up of 14 amino acids. V was clipped by 4 bases and J by 8 bases, with 15 bases between them. Per the germline V gene, CDR1 is SGHKS and CDR2 is YYEKEE (reference sequence). In DNA form, the CDR3 reads TGTGCCAGCAGCCTACCGGGACTCCAGGAAAAACTGTTTTTT. It translates to CASSLPGLQEKLFF.

V gene TRBV4-3 combines with J gene TRBJ2-7; possible D gene TRBD2, 5 bases. The germline V gene has CDR1 LGHNA and CDR2 YSLEER. The CDR3 has 16 amino acids. V was trimmed by 1 base and J by 2 bases, leaving 15 bases between them. In DNA form, the CDR3 reads TGCGCCAGCAGCCAAGGGGAGTCCCCCTACCCCTACGAGCAGTACTTC. It is translated as CASSQGESPYPYEQYF.

The chain employs TRBV11-2 and TRBJ2-7; D is perhaps TRBD1 (6 bases). Germline assignment: CDR1 SGHAT and CDR2 FQNNGV. The CDR3 totals 16 residues. With 3 bases removed from V and 3 bases from J, the gap between germline ends came to 18 bases. In DNA, the CDR3 is TGTGCCAGCAGCTTTGCCCCCGGACAGAACGACTACGAGCAGTACTTC. Translating gives CASSFAPGQNDYEQYF.

On this clone itself: Other DNA sequences from this sample encode an identical CDR3 as well. V is TRBV19 and J is TRBJ2-1; D remains ambiguous. The germline gives CDR1 LNHDA, CDR2 SQIVND (reference sequence). The CDR3 covers 13 residues. V dropped 3 bases and J dropped 5 bases, with 8 bases sitting between them. CDR3: CASSILLDNEQFF. For the CDR3, the DNA is TGTGCCAGTAGTATTTTGCTAGACAATGAGCAGTTCTTC.

The CDR3 region is CASSYQGQTEAFF. CDR3 coding DNA: TGTGCCAGCAGTTACCAAGGACAGACTGAAGCTTTCTTT. V gene TRBV6-6 combines with J gene TRBJ1-1, with D perhaps TRBD1 (6 bases). The CDR3 length is 13 residues. Germline lookup yields CDR1 MNHNY and CDR2 SVGAGI (reference sequence). V lost 2 bases, J lost 5 bases, and 9 bases lay in between.

The chain has TRBV19 and TRBJ2-7; D is perhaps TRBD2 (6 bases). Germline CDR1 reads LNHDA; CDR2 reads SQIVND (reference sequence). Trimming stripped 1 base from V and 2 bases from J, with 12 bases between. The CDR3 runs 15 residues. CDR3 nucleotide sequence: TGTGCCAGTAGTATAGGCAGCGGGCCCCCCTACGAGCAGTACTTC. Amino acid sequence: CASSIGSGPPYEQYF.

The chain is built from TRBV27 and TRBJ2-7; unclear D gene. Germline loops: CDR1 MNHEY, CDR2 SMNVEV (reference sequence). This CDR3 has 13 amino acids. V shed 1 base and J shed 5 bases, with 9 bases lying between them. The CDR3 region has the DNA TGTGCCAGCAGTTTATTGGGCCACGACGAGCAGTACTTC. This encodes CASSLLGHDEQYF.

This clone was detected only once. The chain joins TRBV20-1 to TRBJ1-5; D gene unclear. Germline V gene sequence: CDR1 DFQATT, CDR2 SNEGSKA (reference sequence). The CDR3 sequence is 11 residues long. V shed 6 bases and J shed 5 bases, with 8 bases lying between them. Written as DNA, the CDR3 is TGCAGTGCCAAAGCCGATCAGCCCCAGCATTTT. Translated: CSAKADQPQHF.

The chain has TRBV15 and TRBJ2-7, with 7 bases aligning to TRBD2. V lost 5 bases to trimming and J lost 2 bases; unmatched junction nucleotides: 6. The CDR3 contains 14 residues. CDR1 is LNHNV and CDR2 is YYDKDF in the germline V gene (reference sequence). DNA of the CDR3: TGTGCCACCAGCGTAAGCGGGAATACCTACGAGCAGTACTTC. Encoded protein: CATSVSGNTYEQYF.

This clone has a single count. The chain joins TRBV7-9 to TRBJ2-4, with a weak D call TRBD2 (5 bases). This CDR3 has 14 amino acids. Trimming pared 5 bases from V and 8 bases from J, leaving 16 bases between. Germline V gene sequence: CDR1 SEHNR, CDR2 FQNEAQ (reference sequence). Written as DNA, the CDR3 is TGTGCCAGCAGCCCGTGGGAGACGAAGGACATTCAGTACTTC. It yields the protein CASSPWETKDIQYF.

The gene calls are TRBV25-1 and TRBJ2-5; 9 bases align to TRBD1. The germline gives CDR1 MGHDK, CDR2 SYGVNS. The J segment lost 5 bases and the V segment lost 3 bases, leaving 7 bases of the junction unmatched. The CDR3 runs 15 residues. CDR3 residues: CASSDGTGSTETQYF. CDR3 bases: TGTGCCAGCAGTGATGGGACAGGGAGTACGGAGACCCAGTACTTC.

V usage is TRBV28 and J usage is TRBJ2-2, with 9 bases identical to TRBD1. This CDR3 has 17 amino acids. The germline gives CDR1 MDHEN, CDR2 SYDVKM. J lost 5 bases, V lost 3 bases, and 10 bases had no gene match. The CDR3 loop is CASSLGPGQGGTGELFF. CDR3 nucleotides: TGTGCCAGCAGTTTGGGTCCGGGACAGGGAGGAACCGGGGAGCTGTTTTTT.

V gene TRBV5-6 combines with J gene TRBJ1-2, with 7 bases aligning to TRBD1. The trim removed 3 bases at V and 4 bases at J, leaving 9 bases unmatched. The CDR3 loop spans 15 amino acids. CDR1 and CDR2 from the germline V gene are SGHDT and YYEEEE. For the CDR3, the DNA is TGTGCCAGCAGCTCCGGGACAGCAATACCCTATGGCTACACCTTC. It yields the protein CASSSGTAIPYGYTF.

The J gene is TRBJ2-2, the V gene TRBV9, with D possibly TRBD2 on 5 matching bases. The CDR3 consists of 14 residues. In germline, CDR1 is SGDLS, CDR2 YYNGEE. V was trimmed by 0 bases and J by 5 bases, leaving 8 bases between them. This CDR3 reads CASSVARVTGELFF. CDR3 in DNA: TGTGCCAGCAGCGTAGCGAGGGTGACCGGGGAGCTGTTTTTT.

The chain's CDR3 is CAWSRQRELYEQYF. CDR3 nucleotides: TGTGCCTGGAGTCGTCAGAGGGAGCTCTACGAGCAGTACTTC. The chain employs TRBV30 and TRBJ2-7, with a possible D match to TRBD2 (5 bases). The CDR3 is made up of 14 amino acids. V was pared by 2 bases and J by 3 bases, with 14 bases between. The germline gives CDR1 GTSNPN, CDR2 SVGIG (reference sequence).

The genes are TRBV5-4 and TRBJ2-2; 7 positions match TRBD1. CDR1 and CDR2 from the germline V gene are SGHNT and YYREEE (reference sequence). The V and J ends lost 5 bases and 6 bases, in that order; junction bases with no gene match: 13. The CDR3 covers 16 residues. The CDR3 DNA reads TGTGCCAGCAGTCACCCGGGACAGCATTCCCCCGGGGAGCTGTTTTTT. It yields the protein CASSHPGQHSPGELFF. The whole variable domain, remainder taken from reference TRBV5-4 and TRBJ2-2, is ETGVTQSPTHLIKTRGQQVTLRCSSQSGHNTVSWYQQALGQGPQFIFQYYREEENGRGNFPPRFSGLQFPNYSSELNVNALELDDSALYLCASSHPGQHSPGELFFGEGSRLTVL.

V gene TRBV7-6 combines with J gene TRBJ2-2, with D perhaps TRBD1 (5 bases). The germline V and J ends were trimmed by 2 bases and 5 bases, with 9 bases remaining between them. Per germline, CDR1 SGHVS and CDR2 FNYEAQ. The CDR3 loop spans 14 amino acids. In DNA, the CDR3 is TGTGCCAGCAGCTTACAGGGAAATACCGGGGAGCTGTTTTTT. This sequence encodes CASSLQGNTGELFF.

The chain couples TRBV6-1 to TRBJ2-7, with 7 bases that match TRBD2. Germline CDR1 is MNHNS and CDR2 is SASEGT. CDR3 length: 17 residues. Losses at the gene ends were 0 bases for V and 3 bases for J; bases not matched to a gene: 11. For the CDR3, the DNA is TGTGCCAGCAGTGAAGCGCCTCATGAGGGAGGGGTCTACGAGCAGTACTTC. Translated: CASSEAPHEGGVYEQYF.

V usage is TRBV2 and J usage is TRBJ2-1, with no clear D. Germline CDR1 and CDR2: SNHLY and FYNNEI. Trimming took 4 bases from V and 5 from J, leaving 9 bases between them. CDR3 length: 13 amino acids. The DNA of the CDR3 is TGTGCCAGCAGTGGACTCGACAACAATGAGCAGTTCTTC. Translated: CASSGLDNNEQFF.

V gene TRBV28 combines with J gene TRBJ2-3, with TRBD2 matching 7 bases. Per the germline V gene, CDR1 is MDHEN and CDR2 is SYDVKM. Trimming removed 6 bases from V and 2 bases from J; junction bases left unmatched: 5. This CDR3 has 14 residues. CDR3 in amino acids: CASRIAGATDTQYF. The CDR3 nucleotides are TGTGCCAGCAGGATAGCGGGCGCCACAGATACGCAGTATTTT.

This sequence joins TRBV6-4 and TRBJ2-7, with 10 bases matching TRBD2. Looked up from germline, CDR1 is MRHNA and CDR2 is SNTAGT. The CDR3 runs to 17 residues. V lost 2 bases and J lost 0; bases outside the gene matches: 7. CDR3: CASSDPPPSGSSYEQYF. In nucleotides, the CDR3 is TGTGCCAGCAGTGACCCCCCCCCTAGCGGGAGCTCCTACGAGCAGTACTTC.

The V gene is TRBV27, the J gene TRBJ2-7; maybe TRBD1 (6 bases). V was shortened by 4 bases and J by 6 bases, with 22 bases between the two germline ends. This CDR3 spans 16 amino acids. Germline V gene sequence: CDR1 MNHEY, CDR2 SMNVEV (reference sequence). The CDR3 reads CASSSRGSFQGGEQYF. The CDR3 region has the DNA TGTGCCAGCAGTTCCAGGGGCTCGTTTCAAGGCGGCGAGCAGTACTTC.